Listed below are T cell receptor beta chains from one sample, sequenced in a study of cytomegalovirus exposure and HLA in healthy donors. This table comes from immunoSEQ multiplex PCR, and its TCRdb copy is limited to in-frame clones, with some not included. The sample has roughly 160,000 clones, 70% to 85% seen once. Sequenced material: PBMCs. These receptors all stem from a man aged 35 to 55 in good health and CMV-seronegative. Both conserved end residues are part of each CDR3. Fields, in order: J gene, V gene, clone size, D gene, CDR3 DNA, CDR3 protein. D genes are given only for firm matches. Clone size is given for some rows only: seen once, a few or many times, or a class if the clone is expanded.

j_call: TRBJ2-1
v_call: TRBV5-1
clone_size: -
d_call: -
cdr3_nt: TGCGCCAGTGGCAACAATGAGCAGTTCTTC
cdr3_aa: CASGNNEQFF

j_call: TRBJ2-5
v_call: TRBV5-1
clone_size: few
d_call: TRBD1
cdr3_nt: TGCGCCAGCAGCACCGGGACAGGGGTTCAGACCCAGTACTTC
cdr3_aa: CASSTGTGVQTQYF

j_call: TRBJ2-1
v_call: TRBV29-1
clone_size: -
d_call: TRBD2
cdr3_nt: TGCAGCACTGAGGGTCGGGGGGGGAGCTCCTACAATGAGCAGTTCTTC
cdr3_aa: CSTEGRGGSSYNEQFF

j_call: TRBJ1-1
v_call: TRBV7-2
clone_size: -
d_call: -
cdr3_nt: TGTGCCAGCAGCTTAGCTTCCTGGCGGGCGAACACTGAAGCTTTCTTT
cdr3_aa: CASSLASWRANTEAFF

j_call: TRBJ1-1
v_call: TRBV7-2
clone_size: -
d_call: TRBD1
cdr3_nt: TGTGCCAGCAGCTTCGGGACAGCTAACACTGAAGCTTTCTTT
cdr3_aa: CASSFGTANTEAFF

j_call: TRBJ2-5
v_call: TRBV5-6
clone_size: -
d_call: TRBD2
cdr3_nt: TGTGCCAGCAGCTGGTCCTCAGGGAGGGGAGAGACCCAGTACTTC
cdr3_aa: CASSWSSGRGETQYF

j_call: TRBJ1-2
v_call: TRBV7-8
clone_size: few
d_call: TRBD1
cdr3_nt: TGTGCCAGCAGCTTAGGACAGGGGGCGGATGGCTACACCTTC
cdr3_aa: CASSLGQGADGYTF

j_call: TRBJ2-5
v_call: TRBV30
clone_size: -
d_call: TRBD1
cdr3_nt: TGTGCCTGGACCCGTTGGGGACAGGGAAAAGAGACCCAGTACTTC
cdr3_aa: CAWTRWGQGKETQYF

j_call: TRBJ1-4
v_call: TRBV2
clone_size: -
d_call: -
cdr3_nt: TGTGCCAGCAGTGAAACGCGGGTCGAAAAACTGTTTTTT
cdr3_aa: CASSETRVEKLFF

j_call: TRBJ2-7
v_call: TRBV18
clone_size: -
d_call: TRBD2
cdr3_nt: TGTGCCAGCTCGAGCGGGGGGGCCTACGAGCAGTACTTC
cdr3_aa: CASSSGGAYEQYF

j_call: TRBJ1-3
v_call: TRBV7-9
clone_size: -
d_call: -
cdr3_nt: TGTGCCAGCAGCTTAGCGGGGGGGGCTGGAAACACCATATATTTT
cdr3_aa: CASSLAGGAGNTIYF

j_call: TRBJ1-5
v_call: TRBV7-8
clone_size: few
d_call: TRBD1
cdr3_nt: TGTGCCAGCAGCTTCCGGACAGGGTTTGGAGAGCCCCAGCATTTT
cdr3_aa: CASSFRTGFGEPQHF

j_call: TRBJ2-2
v_call: TRBV6-1
clone_size: -
d_call: TRBD2
cdr3_nt: TGTGCCATAAGGACTAGCGGGTTCACCGGGGAGCTGTTTTTT
cdr3_aa: CAIRTSGFTGELFF

j_call: TRBJ1-6
v_call: TRBV6-1
clone_size: -
d_call: -
cdr3_nt: TGTGCCAGCAGTGAGGTCAGCAGGGGAGAATCACCCCTCCACTTT
cdr3_aa: CASSEVSRGESPLHF

j_call: TRBJ2-1
v_call: TRBV2
clone_size: -
d_call: TRBD2
cdr3_nt: TGTGCCAGCAGTGAAGTAGCGGGGGTAGAGGAGCAGTTCTTC
cdr3_aa: CASSEVAGVEEQFF

j_call: TRBJ2-3
v_call: TRBV30
clone_size: once
d_call: TRBD1
cdr3_nt: TGTGCCTGGAGCACACGATCCCGGACAGGGATTAGCACAGATACGCAGTATTTT
cdr3_aa: CAWSTRSRTGISTDTQYF

j_call: TRBJ2-5
v_call: TRBV7-2
clone_size: once
d_call: TRBD2
cdr3_nt: TGTGCCAGCAGCTTAGGTCAAGCGGGGGGATTCGGGGAGACCCAGTACTTC
cdr3_aa: CASSLGQAGGFGETQYF

j_call: TRBJ2-7
v_call: TRBV5-1
clone_size: large
d_call: -
cdr3_nt: TGCGCCAGCAGCTTGGAGGCAGGGGTCTCCTACGAGCAGTACTTC
cdr3_aa: CASSLEAGVSYEQYF

j_call: TRBJ1-2
v_call: TRBV6-5
clone_size: -
d_call: -
cdr3_nt: TGTGCCAGCAGAAGGGAACAGGGCACGTCTGGCTACACCTTC
cdr3_aa: CASRREQGTSGYTF

j_call: TRBJ2-7
v_call: TRBV5-5
clone_size: -
d_call: TRBD2
cdr3_nt: TGTGCCAGCAGCCCAGCGGGGGGGCAACGCGAGCAGTACTTC
cdr3_aa: CASSPAGGQREQYF